This T cell receptor beta chain was found in a study of blood T cell repertoires in COVID-19. The wider study: Italy, Spain and the United States were the sources of the convalescent and acute COVID-19 samples. T cells, B-cell-depleted T cells, or PBMCs supplied cDNA or gDNA.

As handled by the study authors: Reference gene primer amplification yielded estimated nucleated cell counts. Data came from immunoSEQ multiplex PCR; TCRdb stores just in-frame clones and leaves some out. The DNA gave D and trimming, while V, J and clone size come from that table. This sample has about 240,000 clones, with around 90% found just once. Per germline, CDR1 SGHDN and CDR2 FVKESK. The CDR3 has 15 residues. The J segment lost 10 bases and the V segment lost 0 bases, leaving 6 bases of the junction unmatched. Sequencing used peripheral blood. V is TRBV14 and J is TRBJ1-1; the match to TRBD1 covers 12 bases. The sequence was collected from a woman in her 70s with active or convalescent COVID-19. The CDR3 spells CASSQDRDRGHRAFF. Here the CDR3 DNA reads TGTGCCAGCAGCCAAGATCGGGACAGGGGGCATCGAGCTTTCTTT.